This T cell receptor (beta chain) was documented in a study of T cell responses to AZD1222 COVID-19 vaccine. Germline V gene data show CDR1 as SGHVS and CDR2 as FQNEAQ. V dropped 0 bases and J dropped 3 bases, with 9 bases sitting between them. The CDR3 is 15 residues long. Worth noting for this clone: What it binds is unknown.

Libraries were prepared by immunoSEQ multiplex PCR; TCRdb keeps only in-frame clonotypes and omits some of them. The sample has 100,000 or so clones, around nine tenths seen once. Study conclusions and caveats: Clonal diversity may have been underestimated in mostly white British donors. Every sample of the repertoires postdated the peak T cell response. Close to half of all spike-specific TCRs reportedly target regions of the variants that are unmutated.

V is TRBV7-8 and J is TRBJ1-5; D is undetermined. The sequencing used peripheral blood, collected on day 0 of AZD1222 vaccination. This TCR came from an adult in good health. Written as DNA, the CDR3 is TGTGCCAGCAGCTTAGCGGTAAGAGCCAATCAGCCCCAGCATTTT. Its translation is CASSLAVRANQPQHF.